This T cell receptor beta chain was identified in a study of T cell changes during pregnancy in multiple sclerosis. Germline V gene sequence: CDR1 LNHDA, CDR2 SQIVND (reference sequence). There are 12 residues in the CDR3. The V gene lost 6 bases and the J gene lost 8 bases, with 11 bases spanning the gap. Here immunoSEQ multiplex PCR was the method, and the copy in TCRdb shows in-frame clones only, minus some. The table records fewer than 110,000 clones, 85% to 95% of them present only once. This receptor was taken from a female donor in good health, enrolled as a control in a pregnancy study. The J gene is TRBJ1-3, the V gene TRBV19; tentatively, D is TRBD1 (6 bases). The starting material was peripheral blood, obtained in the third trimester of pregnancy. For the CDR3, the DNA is TGTGCCAGTAGCAACAGGGCGGACACCATATATTTT. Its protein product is CASSNRADTIYF.